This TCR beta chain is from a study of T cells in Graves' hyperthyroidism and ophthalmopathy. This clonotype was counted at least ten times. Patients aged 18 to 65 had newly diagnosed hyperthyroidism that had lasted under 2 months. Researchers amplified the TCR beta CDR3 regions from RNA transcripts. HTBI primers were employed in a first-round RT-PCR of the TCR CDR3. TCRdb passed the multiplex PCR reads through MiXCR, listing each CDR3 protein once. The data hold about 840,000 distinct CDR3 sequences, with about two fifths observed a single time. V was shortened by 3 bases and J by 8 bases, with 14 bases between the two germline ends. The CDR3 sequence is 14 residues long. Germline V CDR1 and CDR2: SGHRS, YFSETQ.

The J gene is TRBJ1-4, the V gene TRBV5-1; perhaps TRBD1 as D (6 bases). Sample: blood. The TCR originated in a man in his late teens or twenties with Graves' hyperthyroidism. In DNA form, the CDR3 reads TGCGCCAGCAGCTGCAGGGGTTTAGGCGAAAAACTGTTTTTT. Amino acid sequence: CASSCRGLGEKLFF. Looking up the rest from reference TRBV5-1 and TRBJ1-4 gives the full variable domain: KAGVTQTPRYLIKTRGQQVTLSCSPISGHRSVSWYQQTPGQGLQFLFEYFSETQRNKGNFPGRFSGRQFSNSRSEMNVSTLELGDSALYLCASSCRGLGEKLFFGSGTQLSVL.